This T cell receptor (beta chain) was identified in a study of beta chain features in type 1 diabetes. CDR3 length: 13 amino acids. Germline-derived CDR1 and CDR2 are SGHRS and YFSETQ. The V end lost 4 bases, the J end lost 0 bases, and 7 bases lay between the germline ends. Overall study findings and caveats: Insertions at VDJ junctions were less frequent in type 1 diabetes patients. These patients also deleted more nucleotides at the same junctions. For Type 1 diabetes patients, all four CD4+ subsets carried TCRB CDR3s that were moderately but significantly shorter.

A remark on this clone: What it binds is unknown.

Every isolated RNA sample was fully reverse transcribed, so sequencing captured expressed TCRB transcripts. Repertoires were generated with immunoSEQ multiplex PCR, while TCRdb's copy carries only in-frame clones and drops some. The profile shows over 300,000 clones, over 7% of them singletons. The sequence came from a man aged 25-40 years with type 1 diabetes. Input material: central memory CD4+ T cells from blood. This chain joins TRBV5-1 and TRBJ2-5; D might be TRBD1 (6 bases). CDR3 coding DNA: TGCGCCAGCAGCCGGACAGACCAAGAGACCCAGTACTTC. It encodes CASSRTDQETQYF. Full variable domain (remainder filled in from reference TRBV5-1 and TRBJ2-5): KAGVTQTPRYLIKTRGQQVTLSCSPISGHRSVSWYQQTPGQGLQFLFEYFSETQRNKGNFPGRFSGRQFSNSRSEMNVSTLELGDSALYLCASSRTDQETQYFGPGTRLLVL.